This T cell receptor (beta chain) originates from a study of blood T cell repertoires in COVID-19. Overall study: The United States, Italy and Spain provided the acute and convalescent COVID-19 samples. From T cells, B-cell-depleted T cells, or PBMCs came the material, which was cDNA or gDNA.

Germline CDR1 is SGHAT and CDR2 is FQNNGV. This CDR3 is 14 amino acids long. The V and J ends lost 2 bases and 4 bases respectively, with 12 bases between them. As originally analysed: Estimates of nucleated cell counts were drawn from the amplification of reference gene primers. Sequenced by immunoSEQ multiplex PCR; TCRdb stores in-frame clones only, minus some. The D gene and trimming were derived from the DNA, and the V and J assignments and clone size from that table. The sample contains some 160,000 clones, about four fifths of which appear only once. Source material: peripheral blood. This clonotype originated in a man aged 70 or older with active or convalescent COVID-19. This chain links TRBV11-2 with TRBJ2-7; TRBD1 is a possible D gene (6 bases). The CDR3 loop reads CASSLPGAQYEQYF. In nucleotides, the CDR3 is TGTGCCAGCAGCTTACCAGGGGCCCAATACGAGCAGTACTTC.